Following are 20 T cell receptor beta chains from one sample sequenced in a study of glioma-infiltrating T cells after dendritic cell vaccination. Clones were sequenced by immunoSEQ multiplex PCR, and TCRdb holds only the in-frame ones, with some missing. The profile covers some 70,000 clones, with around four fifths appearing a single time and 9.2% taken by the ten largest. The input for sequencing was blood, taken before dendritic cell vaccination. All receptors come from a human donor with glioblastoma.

In nucleotides, the CDR3 is TGTGCCAGCAGCTTAGGTTTTGGCAGGGGGAGGCCCCAGCATTTT. Translated: CASSLGFGRGRPQHF. This chain links TRBV7-2 with TRBJ1-5, with 7 positions matching TRBD1. This CDR3 comprises 15 residues. The trim removed 1 base at V and 9 bases at J, leaving 9 bases unmatched. Looked up from germline, CDR1 is SGHTA and CDR2 is FQGNSA.

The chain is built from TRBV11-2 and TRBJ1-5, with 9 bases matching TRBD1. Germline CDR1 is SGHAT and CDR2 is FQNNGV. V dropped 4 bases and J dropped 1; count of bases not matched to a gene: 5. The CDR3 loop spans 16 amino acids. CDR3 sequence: CASSSSTGGSNQPQHF. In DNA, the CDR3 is TGTGCCAGCAGCTCGTCGACAGGGGGGAGCAATCAGCCCCAGCATTTT.

The CDR3 loop reads CASRGTGDEQYF. CDR3 DNA: TGTGCCAGCAGAGGGACAGGGGACGAGCAGTACTTC. The chain links TRBV7-9 to TRBJ2-7, with 10 bases fitting TRBD1. Losses at the gene ends were 6 bases for V and 5 bases for J; bases not matched to a gene: 1. The CDR3 is 12 residues long. Germline lookup yields CDR1 SEHNR and CDR2 FQNEAQ (reference sequence). The full variable domain, completed using reference TRBV7-9 and TRBJ2-7, is DTGVSQNPRHKITKRGQNVTFRCDPISEHNRLYWYRQTLGQGPEFLTYFQNEAQLEKSRLLSDRFSAERPKGSFSTLEIQRTEQGDSAMYLCASRGTGDEQYFGPGTRLTVT.

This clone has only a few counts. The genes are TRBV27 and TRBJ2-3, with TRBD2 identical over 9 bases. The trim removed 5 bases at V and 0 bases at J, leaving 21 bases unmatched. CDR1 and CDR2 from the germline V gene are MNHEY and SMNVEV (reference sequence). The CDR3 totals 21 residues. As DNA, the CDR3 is TGTGCCAGCAGTCCGTTCCGGGGCTGGGTTAGCGGGGGACCTAGCACAGATACGCAGTATTTT. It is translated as CASSPFRGWVSGGPSTDTQYF.

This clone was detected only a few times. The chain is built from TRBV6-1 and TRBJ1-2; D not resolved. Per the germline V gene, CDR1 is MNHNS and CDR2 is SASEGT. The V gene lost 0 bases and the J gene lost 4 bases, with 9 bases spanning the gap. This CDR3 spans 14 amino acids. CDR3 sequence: CASSEAGNIYGYTF. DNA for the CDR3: TGTGCCAGCAGTGAAGCGGGCAATATCTATGGCTACACCTTC.

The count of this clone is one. CDR3 sequence (DNA): TGCAGCGTTAACCGTCTAAATGAGCAGTTCTTC. Protein product: CSVNRLNEQFF. The chain is built from TRBV29-1 and TRBJ2-1; D remains ambiguous. The V end was cut by 5 bases, the J end by 7 bases, with 9 bases between. Germline lookup yields CDR1 SQVTM and CDR2 ANQGSEA. The CDR3 totals 11 residues.

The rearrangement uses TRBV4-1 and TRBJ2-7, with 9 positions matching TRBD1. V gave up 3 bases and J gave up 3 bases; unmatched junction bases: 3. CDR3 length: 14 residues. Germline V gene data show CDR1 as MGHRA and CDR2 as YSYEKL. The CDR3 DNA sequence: TGCGCCAGCAGCCAGGGACAGGGAAACTACGAGCAGTACTTC. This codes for CASSQGQGNYEQYF.

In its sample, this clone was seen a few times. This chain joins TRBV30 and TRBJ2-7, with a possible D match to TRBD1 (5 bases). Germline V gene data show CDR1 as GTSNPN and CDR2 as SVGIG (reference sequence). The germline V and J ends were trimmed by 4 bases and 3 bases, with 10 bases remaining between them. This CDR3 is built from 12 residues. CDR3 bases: TGTGCCTGGACCAGGGATGGCTACGAGCAGTACTTC. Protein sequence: CAWTRDGYEQYF.

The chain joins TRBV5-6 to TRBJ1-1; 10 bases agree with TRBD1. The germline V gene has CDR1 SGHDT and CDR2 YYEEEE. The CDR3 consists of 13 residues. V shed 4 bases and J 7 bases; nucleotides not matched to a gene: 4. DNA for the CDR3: TGTGCCAGCAGCATGGGACAGGGGTATGAAGCTTTCTTT. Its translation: CASSMGQGYEAFF.

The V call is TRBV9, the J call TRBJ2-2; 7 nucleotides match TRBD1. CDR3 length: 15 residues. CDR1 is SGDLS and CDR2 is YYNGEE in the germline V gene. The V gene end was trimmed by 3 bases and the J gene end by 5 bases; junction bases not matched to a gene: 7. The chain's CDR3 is CASSGTTGQTGELFF. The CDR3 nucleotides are TGTGCCAGCAGCGGGACGACGGGACAGACCGGGGAGCTGTTTTTT.

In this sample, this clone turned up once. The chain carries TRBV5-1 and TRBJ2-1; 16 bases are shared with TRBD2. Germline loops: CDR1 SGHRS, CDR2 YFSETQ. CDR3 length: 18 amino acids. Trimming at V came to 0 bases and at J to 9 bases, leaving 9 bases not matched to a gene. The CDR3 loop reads CASSLGAGTSGGVFEQFF. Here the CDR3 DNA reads TGCGCCAGCAGCTTGGGGGCCGGGACTAGCGGGGGGGTCTTTGAGCAGTTCTTC.

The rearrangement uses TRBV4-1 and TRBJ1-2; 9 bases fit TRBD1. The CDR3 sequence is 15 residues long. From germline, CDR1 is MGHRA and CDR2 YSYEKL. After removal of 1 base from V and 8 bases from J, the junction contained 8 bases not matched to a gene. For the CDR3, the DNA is TGCGCCAGCAGCCAAGTTGGAGACAGGGGGTCGGGCTACACCTTC. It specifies CASSQVGDRGSGYTF.

CDR3 DNA sequence: TGTGCCACCACAGGGGGCCCCTACAATGAGCAGTTCTTC. Protein product: CATTGGPYNEQFF. The chain combines TRBV19 with TRBJ2-1, with 9 nucleotides matching TRBD1. Per germline, CDR1 LNHDA and CDR2 SQIVND (reference sequence). The length of the CDR3 is 13 residues. V lost 10 bases and J lost 2; bases outside the gene matches: 3.

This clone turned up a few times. CDR3 DNA: TGTGCCAGCAGTGATTCTATCAATTCACCCCTCCACTTT. Translated, it gives CASSDSINSPLHF. J is TRBJ1-6 and V is TRBV27, with no clear D. Between the trimmed V and J ends, which lost 5 bases and 7 bases, there was a span of 9 bases. Germline V gene sequence: CDR1 MNHEY, CDR2 SMNVEV (reference sequence). The CDR3 is 13 residues long.

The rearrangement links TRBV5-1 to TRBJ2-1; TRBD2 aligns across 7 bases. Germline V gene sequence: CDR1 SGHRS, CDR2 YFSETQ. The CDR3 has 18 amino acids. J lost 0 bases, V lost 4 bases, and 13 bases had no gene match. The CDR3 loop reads CASSPRASGSSSYNEQFF. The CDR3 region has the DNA TGCGCCAGCAGCCCACGGGCTAGCGGCTCCAGCTCCTACAATGAGCAGTTCTTC.

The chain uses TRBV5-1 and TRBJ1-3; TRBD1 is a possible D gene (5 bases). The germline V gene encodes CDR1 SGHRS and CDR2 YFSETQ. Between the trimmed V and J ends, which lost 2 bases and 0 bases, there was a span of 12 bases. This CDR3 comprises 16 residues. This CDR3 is CASSFDSSSSGNTIYF. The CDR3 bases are TGCGCCAGCAGCTTTGACAGCTCAAGCTCTGGAAACACCATATATTTT.

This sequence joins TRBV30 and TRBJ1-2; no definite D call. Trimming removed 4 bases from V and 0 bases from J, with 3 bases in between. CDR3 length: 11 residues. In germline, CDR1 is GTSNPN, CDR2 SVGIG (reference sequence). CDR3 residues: CAWTANYGYTF. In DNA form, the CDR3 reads TGTGCCTGGACAGCTAACTATGGCTACACCTTC.

The CDR3 spells CASSSRAQGIRNEQFF. In DNA, the CDR3 is TGTGCCAGCAGCTCACGCGCCCAGGGGATAAGGAATGAGCAGTTCTTC. The V call is TRBV5-6, the J call TRBJ2-1; a weak D match, TRBD1 (6 bases). Looked up from germline, CDR1 is SGHDT and CDR2 is YYEEEE. The CDR3 loop spans 16 amino acids. Trimming removed 3 bases at V and 7 bases at J, with 20 bases between.

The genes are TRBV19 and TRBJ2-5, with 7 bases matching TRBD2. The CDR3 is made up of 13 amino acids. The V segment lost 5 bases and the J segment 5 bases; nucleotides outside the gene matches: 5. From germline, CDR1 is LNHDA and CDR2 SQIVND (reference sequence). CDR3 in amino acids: CASSDSGGETQYF. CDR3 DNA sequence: TGTGCCAGTAGTGACTCCGGGGGGGAGACCCAGTACTTC.

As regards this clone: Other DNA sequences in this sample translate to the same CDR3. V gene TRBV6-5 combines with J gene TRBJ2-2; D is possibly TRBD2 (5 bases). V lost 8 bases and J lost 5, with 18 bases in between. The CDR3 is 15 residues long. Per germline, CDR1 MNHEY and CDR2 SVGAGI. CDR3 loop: CASSFKRQITGELFF. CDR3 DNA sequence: TGTGCCAGCTCCTTTAAGCGGCAGATTACCGGGGAGCTGTTTTTT.